The 14 T cell receptor beta chains presented below share a single source sample, sequenced in a study of blood T cells in healthy people across ages. It was with a sample-barcoded 5' primer and a J-beta primer mix that a second PCR of about 6 to 12 cycles was run. MiXCR was run by TCRdb on the 5' RACE reads, yielding one entry per CDR3 protein. The sample includes about 800,000 distinct CDR3 sequences, 20% to 30% of them seen just once. In addition, the sample was reused for a study of T cells of mothers and their children.

The sample comprised blood. Source of these receptors: a boy younger than 18 in good health.

This clonotype was observed a handful of times. An end of the junction differs from the germline gene, which may be a read error. V and J are TRBV10-3 and TRBJ2-5, with D uncertain. Germline V gene sequence: CDR1 ENHRY, CDR2 SYGVKD. The CDR3 has 11 residues. In nucleotides, the CDR3 is TGTGCCATCGGTGAGTCAGAGACCCAGTACTTC. It is translated as CAIGESETQYF.

This clonotype was found a few times. This chain connects TRBV5-1 to TRBJ1-5, with 9 bases that match TRBD1. This CDR3 spans 17 amino acids. The V gene's germline CDR1 is SGHRS and CDR2 YFSETQ. The J segment lost 3 bases and the V segment lost 0 bases, leaving 7 bases of the junction unmatched. CDR3 DNA: TGCGCCAGCAGCTTGGGGACAGGGGATAAAAACAATCAGCCCCAGCATTTT. Translation: CASSLGTGDKNNQPQHF.

The chain has TRBV28 and TRBJ1-2; D possibly corresponds to TRBD1 (6 bases). The CDR3 consists of 14 residues. Trimming removed 4 bases at V and 7 bases at J, with 16 bases between. Germline CDR1 is MDHEN and CDR2 is SYDVKM. The CDR3 nucleotides read TGTGCCAGCAGTTACCGGGGGCAGGCACCTGGCTACACCTTC. Amino acids: CASSYRGQAPGYTF.

This sequence joins TRBV20-1 and TRBJ2-3, with 7 bases fitting TRBD1. Germline V gene sequence: CDR1 DFQATT, CDR2 SNEGSKA (reference sequence). The V gene end was trimmed by 6 bases and the J gene end by 4 bases; junction bases not matched to a gene: 10. The CDR3 length is 14 residues. Here the CDR3 DNA reads TGCAGTGCCCCGGACAGGAGGCAATCAGATACGCAGTATTTT. Protein sequence: CSAPDRRQSDTQYF.

The sample holds a few counts of this clonotype. The gene calls are TRBV2 and TRBJ2-5; 10 bases are shared with TRBD2. Germline V gene data show CDR1 as SNHLY and CDR2 as FYNNEI. Trimming cost V 3 bases and J 1 base; bases outside gene matches: 8. The CDR3 has 17 residues. The CDR3 DNA reads as TGTGCCAGCAGTGACCGGCTAGCGGGAGTAGGCCAAGAGACCCAGTACTTC. Amino acid sequence: CASSDRLAGVGQETQYF. Filled out from reference TRBV2 and TRBJ2-5, the complete variable domain reads EPEVTQTPSHQVTQMGQEVILRCVPISNHLYFYWYRQILGQKVEFLVSFYNNEISEKSEIFDDQFSVERPDGSNFTLKIRSTKLEDSAMYFCASSDRLAGVGQETQYFGPGTRLLVL.

This chain joins TRBV19 and TRBJ2-1, with D perhaps matching TRBD2 (5 bases). Germline-derived CDR1 and CDR2 are LNHDA and SQIVND (reference sequence). The CDR3 contains 17 residues. Trimming removed 7 bases from V and 2 bases from J, with 21 bases in between. CDR3 sequence: CASTGAEVDTAYNEQFF. CDR3 DNA: TGTGCCAGTACCGGAGCGGAGGTGGATACAGCCTACAATGAGCAGTTCTTC. The full variable domain, rest sourced from reference TRBV19 and TRBJ2-1, is DGGITQSPKYLFRKEGQNVTLSCEQNLNHDAMYWYRQDPGQGLRLIYYSQIVNDFQKGDIAEGYSVSREKKESFPLTVTSAQKNPTAFYLCASTGAEVDTAYNEQFFGPGTRLTVL.

This clonotype showed up just a few times. The chain couples TRBV20-1 to TRBJ2-6; D may be TRBD1 (5 bases). V lost 5 bases and J 0 bases, leaving 20 bases between the germline ends. This CDR3 has 18 amino acids. Germline V gene lookup returns CDR1 DFQATT and CDR2 SNEGSKA (reference sequence). The DNA for the CDR3 is TGCAGTGCTCTGGGGCCAGGGCCTAGAAACTCTGGGGCCAACGTCCTGACTTTC. Protein sequence: CSALGPGPRNSGANVLTF.

V gene TRBV24-1 combines with J gene TRBJ2-1, with D tentatively TRBD1 (6 bases). Germline CDR1 and CDR2: KGHDR and SFDVKD. This CDR3 is 15 amino acids long. V lost 0 bases, J lost 3 bases, and 8 bases lay in between. CDR3 nucleotides: TGTGCCACCAGTGATTTGCAAGGGGGCTACAATGAGCAGTTCTTC. Translation gives CATSDLQGGYNEQFF.

The chain couples TRBV12-5 to TRBJ2-2; D ambiguous. CDR3 length equals 15 residues. CDR1 LGHNT and CDR2 FRNRAP come from the germline V gene. The V end lost 1 base, the J end lost 4 bases, and 10 bases lay between the germline ends. CDR3 loop: CASGLGDSGTGELFF. As DNA, the CDR3 is TGTGCTAGTGGTTTGGGGGATTCGGGCACCGGGGAGCTGTTTTTT.

The J gene is TRBJ2-7, the V gene TRBV20-1; 11 bases map to TRBD1. J was trimmed by 3 bases and V by 6 bases; bases with no gene match: 7. CDR1 and CDR2 from the germline V gene are DFQATT and SNEGSKA (reference sequence). The CDR3 consists of 14 residues. In DNA form, the CDR3 reads TGCAGTGCAAACCCCGGGACAGGGGGCTACGAGCAGTACTTC. Amino acids: CSANPGTGGYEQYF.

The rearrangement links TRBV3-1 to TRBJ2-4; weak D call: TRBD1 (6 bases). CDR3 length: 16 amino acids. CDR1 is LGHDT and CDR2 is YNNKEL in the germline V gene (reference sequence). V gave up 4 bases and J gave up 3 bases, with 16 bases separating them. CDR3 loop: CASSRQDVRVKNIQYF. DNA for the CDR3: TGTGCCAGCAGCCGACAGGACGTAAGAGTCAAAAACATTCAGTACTTC.

V and J are TRBV4-3 and TRBJ1-1; no firm D call. Trimming stripped 0 bases from V and 0 bases from J, with 11 bases between. CDR3 length equals 16 residues. CDR1 is LGHNA and CDR2 is YSLEER in the germline V gene. CDR3 amino acids: CASSQETLTLNTEAFF. CDR3 nucleotides: TGCGCCAGCAGCCAAGAGACCCTCACCTTGAACACTGAAGCTTTCTTT.

Worth noting for this clonotype: Germline is not matched at one junction end, which may reflect a read error. The chain carries TRBV7-2 and TRBJ2-7, with 9 bases identical to TRBD2. This CDR3 comprises 15 residues. The germline V gene encodes CDR1 SGHTA and CDR2 FQGNSA. DNA of the CDR3: TGTGCCGGCAGCTTAGAGGCGGGAGGGCCGCACGAGCAGTACTTC. Translating it yields CAGSLEAGGPHEQYF. The whole variable domain, filled in from reference TRBV7-2 and TRBJ2-7, reads GAGVSQSPSNKVTEKGKDVELRCDPISGHTALYWYRQSLGQGLEFLIYFQGNSAPDKSGLPSDRFSAERTGGSVSTLTIQRTQQEDSAVYLCAGSLEAGGPHEQYFGPGTRLTVT.

This clonotype was observed a few times. The chain links TRBV5-1 to TRBJ2-5, with 10 bases lining up with TRBD2. Germline V gives CDR1 SGHRS, CDR2 YFSETQ. The CDR3 has 16 amino acids. J gave up 4 bases and V 4 bases, and 10 bases lay outside the gene matches. The CDR3 DNA reads TGCGCCAGCAGCCGGTCGAAAGCGGGAGGGGTAGAGACCCAGTACTTC. It translates to CASSRSKAGGVETQYF.